The next 6 T cell receptor beta chains were all read from a single sample in a study of radiotherapy plus CTLA-4 blockade in lung cancer. The assay was immunoSEQ multiplex PCR, and TCRdb's table has in-frame clones only and misses some. The sample has approximately 80,000 clones, around 78% seen once. The sequencing here drew on peripheral blood, taken from a patient treated with radiotherapy plus ipilimumab. The receptor set was obtained from a human donor with non-small cell lung cancer whose response to radiotherapy plus ipilimumab could not be evaluated. Some clones in this sample may be carry-over from other donors' samples.

This chain uses TRBV10-3 with TRBJ2-5; 12 nucleotides match TRBD2. V dropped 3 bases and J dropped 5; count of bases not matched to a gene: 4. Germline loops: CDR1 ENHRY, CDR2 SYGVKD. This CDR3 region has 15 residues. The CDR3 region has the DNA TGTGCCATCAGTGACACCGGGACTAGCGGGGAGACCCAGTACTTC. As protein: CAISDTGTSGETQYF.

Here the CDR3 reads CASSESYSTNEKLFF. The DNA for the CDR3 is TGTGCCAGCAGTGAATCCTACTCAACTAATGAAAAACTGTTTTTT. The rearrangement joins TRBV25-1 to TRBJ1-4; no definite D call. The CDR3 totals 15 residues. With 1 base removed from V and 0 bases from J, the gap between germline ends came to 6 bases. CDR1 and CDR2 (germline): MGHDK, SYGVNS.

The chain employs TRBV5-1 and TRBJ2-7; TRBD1 matches at 8 bases. This CDR3 has 15 amino acids. Unmatched junction bases numbered 8, after V lost 2 bases and J lost 4 bases. Germline V gene sequence: CDR1 SGHRS, CDR2 YFSETQ. CDR3 nucleotide sequence: TGCGCCAGCAGCTTAGCAACCGGGACAGGTTACGAGCAGTACTTC. Its translation: CASSLATGTGYEQYF.

Judged by abundance, this clone is medium-sized (0.01 to 0.1%). The V call is TRBV7-9, the J call TRBJ2-7; 7 bases line up with TRBD1. The CDR3 consists of 15 residues. Germline CDR1 reads SEHNR; CDR2 reads FQNEAQ (reference sequence). V was pared by 5 bases and J by 0 bases, with 7 bases of the junction left unmatched. CDR3 loop: CASSNRQGDSYEQYF. The DNA of the CDR3 is TGTGCCAGCAGCAATCGACAGGGAGACTCCTACGAGCAGTACTTC.

The gene calls are TRBV7-9 and TRBJ1-4; D possibly corresponds to TRBD1 (5 bases). V lost 3 bases to trimming and J lost 6 bases, with 11 bases between them. Germline CDR1 and CDR2: SEHNR and FQNEAQ (reference sequence). The CDR3 sequence is 14 residues long. CDR3 sequence reads: CASSFPQGYEKLFF. The CDR3 DNA is TGTGCCAGCAGCTTTCCCCAGGGCTATGAAAAACTGTTTTTT. Based on the CDR3 plus reference TRBV7-9 and TRBJ1-4, the full variable domain is DTGVSQNPRHKITKRGQNVTFRCDPISEHNRLYWYRQTLGQGPEFLTYFQNEAQLEKSRLLSDRFSAERPKGSFSTLEIQRTEQGDSAMYLCASSFPQGYEKLFFGSGTQLSVL.

This chain joins TRBV7-3 and TRBJ2-1; 7 bases fit TRBD1. The V and J ends lost 0 bases and 3 bases, in that order; junction bases with no gene match: 2. Germline V gene lookup returns CDR1 SGHTA and CDR2 FQGTGA. This CDR3 is 15 amino acids long. This chain's CDR3 is CASSLTGDSYNEQFF. The CDR3 nucleotides are TGTGCCAGCAGCTTAACGGGGGACAGCTACAATGAGCAGTTCTTC.